A single sample is the source of the 28 T cell receptor beta chains below, sequenced in a study of shared clonotypes between healthy human individuals. Only CD45RO-negative cells positively selected for CCR7 counted as naive CD8 cells, so terminally differentiated effector memory CD45RA+ cells were excluded. Profiling relied on immunoSEQ multiplex PCR, and the TCRdb table lists in-frame clones only, not all of them. The data hold about 800,000 clones, with around 96% observed a single time. The sample consisted of naive CD8+ T cells sorted from blood. The receptors here all came from a man in his thirties or forties in good health.

V is TRBV11-2 and J is TRBJ2-5, with D possibly being TRBD1 (5 bases). The germline V and J ends were trimmed by 3 bases and 4 bases, with 15 bases remaining between them. Germline-derived CDR1 and CDR2 are SGHAT and FQNNGV. The CDR3 extends over 15 amino acids. The CDR3 is CASSFSSRVGETQYF. In DNA form, the CDR3 reads TGTGCCAGCAGCTTTAGTTCCAGGGTTGGAGAGACCCAGTACTTC.

J is TRBJ2-7 and V is TRBV14, with TRBD1 identical over 10 bases. The germline V gene encodes CDR1 SGHDN and CDR2 FVKESK. The ends lost 0 bases at V and 2 bases at J; junction bases unmatched: 4. The CDR3 has 16 residues. CDR3 sequence: CASSQDRGTGAYEQYF. The CDR3 DNA sequence: TGTGCCAGCAGCCAAGATCGGGGGACAGGGGCCTACGAGCAGTACTTC. Full variable domain (rest looked up from reference TRBV14 and TRBJ2-7): EAGVTQFPSHSVIEKGQTVTLRCDPISGHDNLYWYRRVMGKEIKFLLHFVKESKQDESGMPNNRFLAERTGGTYSTLKVQPAELEDSGVYFCASSQDRGTGAYEQYFGPGTRLTVT.

This chain links TRBV7-9 with TRBJ2-3, with a possible D match to TRBD2 (5 bases). Trimming took 5 bases from V and 6 from J, leaving 24 bases between them. Germline-derived CDR1 and CDR2 are SEHNR and FQNEAQ (reference sequence). CDR3 length equals 17 residues. CDR3 sequence reads: CASSATAGSPPADTQYF. CDR3 nucleotide sequence: TGTGCCAGCAGCGCTACGGCGGGCTCTCCCCCGGCGGATACGCAGTATTTT.

The chain employs TRBV9 and TRBJ2-6, with unresolved D. Trimming removed 3 bases at V and 2 bases at J, with 9 bases between. CDR1 and CDR2 (germline): SGDLS, YYNGEE. CDR3 length equals 15 residues. CDR3 in DNA: TGTGCCAGCAGCGACGCCTTTACTGGGGCCAACGTCCTGACTTTC. Amino acids: CASSDAFTGANVLTF.

The chain recombines TRBV11-2 with TRBJ1-1, with 9 nucleotides matching TRBD1. Germline CDR1 reads SGHAT; CDR2 reads FQNNGV. This CDR3 comprises 15 residues. After removal of 4 bases from V and 7 bases from J, the junction contained 10 bases not matched to a gene. Here the CDR3 DNA reads TGTGCCAGCAGCTGGGGAAACAGGGGACAGGGTGAAGCTTTCTTT. Its protein product is CASSWGNRGQGEAFF. Combining the CDR3 with reference TRBV11-2 and TRBJ1-1 gives the whole variable domain EAGVAQSPRYKIIEKRQSVAFWCNPISGHATLYWYQQILGQGPKLLIQFQNNGVVDDSQLPKDRFSAERLKGVDSTLKIQPAKLEDSAVYLCASSWGNRGQGEAFFGQGTRLTVV.

The V and J genes are TRBV7-8 and TRBJ2-5; 10 nucleotides agree with TRBD2. V gave up 5 bases and J gave up 4 bases; unmatched junction bases: 13. This CDR3 is built from 17 residues. In germline, CDR1 is SGHVS, CDR2 FQNEAQ. The CDR3: CASSPRSLASGGETQYF. CDR3 DNA: TGTGCCAGCAGCCCCCGGTCGTTGGCTAGCGGGGGAGAGACCCAGTACTTC.

This chain joins TRBV9 and TRBJ1-2; the match to TRBD1 covers 7 bases. CDR3 length equals 15 residues. The germline V gene has CDR1 SGDLS and CDR2 YYNGEE. V was pared by 3 bases and J by 3 bases, with 8 bases of the junction left unmatched. The CDR3 here is CASSARTGVDYGYTF. The CDR3, as DNA: TGTGCCAGCAGCGCTCGGACAGGTGTAGACTATGGCTACACCTTC.

CDR3 loop: CASSPGHSGNTIYF. In DNA, the CDR3 is TGTGCCAGCTCTCCGGGACACTCTGGAAACACCATATATTTT. The chain uses TRBV9 and TRBJ1-3; weak D call: TRBD1 (6 bases). Deletions cut 7 bases from V and 0 bases from J, with 11 bases between. Germline-derived CDR1 and CDR2 are SGDLS and YYNGEE. The CDR3 runs to 14 residues.

The V and J genes are TRBV19 and TRBJ2-7; weak D call: TRBD2 (5 bases). The V and J ends lost 0 bases and 2 bases respectively, with 8 bases between them. Germline V gene data show CDR1 as LNHDA and CDR2 as SQIVND (reference sequence). The CDR3 is 14 residues long. The CDR3 region is CASSIEGSTYEQYF. In DNA form, the CDR3 reads TGTGCCAGTAGTATAGAAGGGAGTACCTACGAGCAGTACTTC.

The chain links TRBV5-1 to TRBJ1-3, with no clear D. V was shortened by 4 bases and J by 5 bases, with 13 bases between the two germline ends. The CDR3 has 14 residues. Germline CDR1 and CDR2: SGHRS and YFSETQ. CDR3 sequence: CASSADSERNTIYF. CDR3 DNA sequence: TGCGCCAGCAGCGCGGACTCGGAACGAAACACCATATATTTT.

The chain combines TRBV27 with TRBJ2-5, with TRBD2 matching over 11 bases. CDR1 is MNHEY, CDR2 SMNVEV, per germline (reference sequence). This CDR3 has 17 residues. J was trimmed by 1 base and V by 2 bases; bases with no gene match: 6. In DNA, the CDR3 is TGTGCCAGCAGTTTACGACTAGCGGGAATAGGCCAAGAGACCCAGTACTTC. Its protein is CASSLRLAGIGQETQYF.

The gene calls are TRBV9 and TRBJ2-1, with 10 bases aligning to TRBD1. Trimming took 0 bases from V and 7 from J; bases not matched to a gene: 4. CDR3 length equals 15 residues. Germline V gives CDR1 SGDLS, CDR2 YYNGEE. In nucleotides, the CDR3 is TGTGCCAGCAGCGTAGTGGGGACAGGGGCTAATGAGCAGTTCTTC. Its translation is CASSVVGTGANEQFF.

The rearrangement joins TRBV7-9 to TRBJ2-7, with TRBD2 identical over 10 bases. CDR1 and CDR2 from the germline V gene are SEHNR and FQNEAQ (reference sequence). CDR3 size: 18 residues. V trimming: 1 base; J trimming: 5 bases; junction bases outside the gene matches: 14. The CDR3 DNA sequence: TGTGCCAGCAGCTTAGTGTCAGGGACTAGCGCCAAAGGCGACGAGCAGTACTTC. Translation: CASSLVSGTSAKGDEQYF.

In regard to this clone: One end of the junction varies from germline; a read error may be responsible. This sequence joins TRBV14 and TRBJ1-1, with 7 bases aligning to TRBD1. This CDR3 is 11 amino acids long. The germline gives CDR1 SGHDN, CDR2 FVKESK. This CDR3 reads CASSQRTGVSF. The CDR3 DNA reads TGTGCCAGCAGCCAAAGGACAGGAGTAAGCTTT.

This chain uses TRBV4-2 with TRBJ2-7; perhaps TRBD1 as D (6 bases). This CDR3 spans 17 amino acids. Germline lookup yields CDR1 LGHNA and CDR2 YNFKEQ. The ends were cut back, 2 bases at V and 0 bases at J, with 17 bases in the middle. In DNA form, the CDR3 reads TGTGCCAGCAGCCAAACCCCATGGGGGACAAACTCCTACGAGCAGTACTTC. Its protein is CASSQTPWGTNSYEQYF.

This clone was recorded a few times. The chain is built from TRBV27 and TRBJ1-2, with 12 bases aligning to TRBD1. Germline-derived CDR1 and CDR2 are MNHEY and SMNVEV (reference sequence). Trimming cost V 6 bases and J 7 bases; bases outside gene matches: 9. The CDR3 is 15 residues long. CDR3: CASRAQGQGAPGYTF. In nucleotides, the CDR3 is TGTGCCAGCAGGGCCCAGGGACAGGGGGCTCCTGGCTACACCTTC.

J is TRBJ2-1 and V is TRBV7-9, with D tentatively TRBD2 (6 bases). The germline V gene encodes CDR1 SEHNR and CDR2 FQNEAQ (reference sequence). The V end was cut by 3 bases, the J end by 7 bases, with 16 bases between. The CDR3 covers 15 residues. The CDR3 loop is CASSFPWEAVNEQFF. CDR3 in DNA: TGTGCCAGCAGCTTTCCGTGGGAGGCTGTAAATGAGCAGTTCTTC.

This chain uses TRBV27 with TRBJ2-7; D is tentatively TRBD1 or TRBD2 (5 bases each). Germline-derived CDR1 and CDR2 are MNHEY and SMNVEV (reference sequence). Between the trimmed V and J ends, which lost 6 bases and 1 base, there was a span of 13 bases. The CDR3 extends over 14 amino acids. The CDR3 region is CASRPGTDSYEQYF. The CDR3 DNA reads as TGTGCCAGCAGGCCCGGGACGGATTCCTACGAGCAGTACTTC.

The chain carries TRBV15 and TRBJ2-3, with TRBD1 matching over 7 bases. Trimming took 11 bases from V and 5 from J; bases not matched to a gene: 7. The CDR3 runs 12 residues. Germline CDR1 LNHNV, CDR2 YYDKDF (reference sequence). CDR3 coding DNA: TGTGCCTCTAGTACAGGGGAAGATACGCAGTATTTT. Its translation: CASSTGEDTQYF.

The CDR3 nucleotides are TGTGCCAGCAGTGGGACAGCTAGCTACAATGAGCAGTTCTTC. Protein: CASSGTASYNEQFF. The chain carries TRBV27 and TRBJ2-1, with 7 bases aligning to TRBD1. The V and J ends lost 5 bases and 3 bases, in that order; junction bases with no gene match: 4. This CDR3 region has 14 residues. Germline values: CDR1 MNHEY, CDR2 SMNVEV (reference sequence).

This chain links TRBV5-1 with TRBJ2-2; TRBD1 aligns across 7 bases. This CDR3 is built from 15 residues. CDR1 SGHRS and CDR2 YFSETQ come from the germline V gene. Trimming took 2 bases from V and 3 from J; bases not matched to a gene: 4. The CDR3 protein is CASSLRDRDTGELFF. CDR3 DNA sequence: TGCGCCAGCAGCTTAAGGGACAGAGACACCGGGGAGCTGTTTTTT.

In nucleotides, the CDR3 is TGTGCCAGCAGCCTGGGCGGGGCAGTCGAAGAGACCCAGTACTTC. Protein product: CASSLGGAVEETQYF. This sequence joins TRBV5-6 and TRBJ2-5; maybe TRBD2 (6 bases). From germline, CDR1 is SGHDT and CDR2 YYEEEE. CDR3 length equals 15 residues. Deletions cut 4 bases from V and 3 bases from J, with 16 bases between.

The chain combines TRBV7-9 with TRBJ2-3, with TRBD1 identical over 10 bases. V was clipped by 4 bases and J by 3 bases; unmatched bases: 13. This CDR3 region has 18 residues. The germline gives CDR1 SEHNR, CDR2 FQNEAQ (reference sequence). This CDR3 reads CASSSSGTGERWTDTQYF. In DNA, the CDR3 is TGTGCCAGCAGCTCCTCCGGGACAGGGGAGAGGTGGACAGATACGCAGTATTTT.

The rearrangement uses TRBV7-9 and TRBJ2-7; D possibly uses TRBD1 or TRBD2 (5 bases each). Germline values: CDR1 SEHNR, CDR2 FQNEAQ (reference sequence). Trimming pared 5 bases from V and 2 bases from J, leaving 16 bases between. The CDR3 spans 15 residues. CDR3: CASSLSLRGAYEQYF. The CDR3 DNA reads TGTGCCAGCAGCCTCAGTTTGAGGGGAGCCTACGAGCAGTACTTC.

This clone occurred a few times. The rearrangement links TRBV27 to TRBJ1-2, with a weak D call TRBD1 (6 bases). This CDR3 is built from 16 residues. V lost 8 bases, J lost 4 bases, and 23 bases lay in between. Germline V lookup: CDR1 MNHEY, CDR2 SMNVEV (reference sequence). The CDR3 is CASQKSEGGRIYGYTF. CDR3 sequence (DNA): TGTGCCAGCCAAAAATCGGAGGGGGGACGGATCTATGGCTACACCTTC.

The V gene is TRBV28, the J gene TRBJ2-3; D perhaps matches TRBD2 (6 bases). In germline, CDR1 is MDHEN, CDR2 SYDVKM. V was clipped by 4 bases and J by 0 bases, with 23 bases between them. This CDR3 has 19 amino acids. CDR3 sequence reads: CASSSIRQKGLRSTDTQYF. CDR3 DNA: TGTGCCAGCAGTTCGATTAGACAAAAGGGACTGCGAAGCACAGATACGCAGTATTTT. Using reference TRBV28 and TRBJ2-3 for the parts outside the CDR3, the full variable domain is DVKVTQSSRYLVKRTGEKVFLECVQDMDHENMFWYRQDPGLGLRLIYFSYDVKMKEKGDIPEGYSVSREKKERFSLILESASTNQTSMYLCASSSIRQKGLRSTDTQYFGPGTRLTVL.

The rearrangement joins TRBV11-2 to TRBJ2-7; D is unclear. Germline values: CDR1 SGHAT, CDR2 FQNNGV. Trimming removed 1 base at V and 1 base at J, with 8 bases between. The CDR3 runs to 14 residues. The CDR3 nucleotides read TGTGCCAGCAGCTTAGGTGTCCTTTCCTACGAGCAGTACTTC. Translated: CASSLGVLSYEQYF. The variable domain in full, with the rest retrieved from reference TRBV11-2 and TRBJ2-7, is EAGVAQSPRYKIIEKRQSVAFWCNPISGHATLYWYQQILGQGPKLLIQFQNNGVVDDSQLPKDRFSAERLKGVDSTLKIQPAKLEDSAVYLCASSLGVLSYEQYFGPGTRLTVT.

Remarks on this clone: Within the sample, other DNA sequences also encode this same CDR3. The V call is TRBV7-9, the J call TRBJ2-1; the D is unclear. The germline V gene encodes CDR1 SEHNR and CDR2 FQNEAQ (reference sequence). V was pared by 2 bases and J by 7 bases, with 6 bases between. There are 12 residues in the CDR3. CDR3 amino acids: CASSLLVNEQFF. As DNA, the CDR3 is TGTGCCAGCAGCTTACTAGTGAATGAGCAGTTCTTC.